This is a list of T cell receptor beta chains from one sample in a study of control samples from healthy donors and cancer patients. The table came from immunoSEQ multiplex PCR; TCRdb's copy has only in-frame clones and leaves some out. The data hold 350,000 to 450,000 clones, with over 75% observed a single time. What was sequenced was PBMCs. The source is a man aged 40-50 years with head and neck cancer. Both conserved end residues are part of each CDR3. Fields, in order: CDR3 DNA, CDR3 protein, D gene, V gene, clone size, J gene. The D gene is left open where the match is weak. Clone sizes are given selectively: once, few, many, or a class where the clone is expanded.

DNA: TGTGCCAGCAGTGAATATGGAGGGACCACAGATACGCAGTATTTT; CDR3: CASSEYGGTTDTQYF; D: -; V: TRBV25-1; size: once; J: TRBJ2-3
DNA: TGCAGTGCTAGTGGGCCTTGGGCCACCTACGAGCAGTACTTC; CDR3: CSASGPWATYEQYF; D: -; V: TRBV20-1; size: -; J: TRBJ2-7
DNA: TGTGCCACCAGCAGAGACTACAATAGCAATCAGCCCCAGCATTTT; CDR3: CATSRDYNSNQPQHF; D: -; V: TRBV15; size: -; J: TRBJ1-5
DNA: TGTGCCAGCAGCTTGGAAAATCGGGTTTTTGGCTACACCTTC; CDR3: CASSLENRVFGYTF; D: -; V: TRBV5-4; size: -; J: TRBJ1-2
DNA: TGCAGCGGGGGGGGAGCCATCAATGAGCAGTTCTTC; CDR3: CSGGGAINEQFF; D: TRBD2; V: TRBV29-1; size: -; J: TRBJ2-1
DNA: TGCAGCGTTGAAGGGGGACAGGCAAATGGCTACACCTTC; CDR3: CSVEGGQANGYTF; D: TRBD1; V: TRBV29-1; size: -; J: TRBJ1-2
DNA: TGTGCCAGCAGTAAGGGCGGAACCTACGAGCAGTACTTC; CDR3: CASSKGGTYEQYF; D: -; V: TRBV6-2/TRBV6-3; size: once; J: TRBJ2-7
DNA: TGCAGCGTGCGGGACCGGGACAGGGGGGACGAGCAGTACTTC; CDR3: CSVRDRDRGDEQYF; D: TRBD1; V: TRBV29-1; size: -; J: TRBJ2-7
DNA: TGTGCTAGTGCCCCCTTCGGGGGACACCCATACGAGCAGTACTTC; CDR3: CASAPFGGHPYEQYF; D: -; V: TRBV12-5; size: -; J: TRBJ2-7
DNA: TGTGCCAGCAGCTTAACCGCGGACAGGGTGCGGGAGCAGTACTTC; CDR3: CASSLTADRVREQYF; D: TRBD1; V: TRBV7-3; size: -; J: TRBJ2-7
DNA: TGCAGCGCCGGGGGGCCAGGCGATAACTATGGCTACACCTTC; CDR3: CSAGGPGDNYGYTF; D: -; V: TRBV29-1; size: -; J: TRBJ1-2
DNA: TGTGCCATAAGAGGACAGGGCGTTTCCGGCTCTGGAAACACCATATATTTT; CDR3: CAIRGQGVSGSGNTIYF; D: TRBD1; V: TRBV28; size: -; J: TRBJ1-3
DNA: TGTGCCAGCAGTTACGGGGCCGGACTTAATGAAAAACTGTTTTTT; CDR3: CASSYGAGLNEKLFF; D: -; V: TRBV6-6; size: -; J: TRBJ1-4
DNA: TGTGCCAGCAGCCAGAGAGGCGGATCCTACAATGAGCAGTTCTTC; CDR3: CASSQRGGSYNEQFF; D: -; V: TRBV3-1/TRBV3-2; size: -; J: TRBJ2-1
DNA: TGTGCCAGTAGTGGGTCCTTCGGGGGCGCGAGGGGAAAGGAGCAGTTCTTC; CDR3: CASSGSFGGARGKEQFF; D: -; V: TRBV19; size: -; J: TRBJ2-1
DNA: TGTGCCAGCTCACCATCGGACACCTCGGGAAACACCATATATTTT; CDR3: CASSPSDTSGNTIYF; D: -; V: TRBV18; size: -; J: TRBJ1-3
DNA: TGTGCCAGCAGCCGGGGAGACAGGGGGCAGGAAAAACTGTTTTTT; CDR3: CASSRGDRGQEKLFF; D: TRBD1; V: TRBV5-4; size: -; J: TRBJ1-4
DNA: TGTGCCAGTAGTGGCCGGACTAGCGGGAGGTATGAGCAGTTCTTC; CDR3: CASSGRTSGRYEQFF; D: TRBD2; V: TRBV19; size: -; J: TRBJ2-1
DNA: TGTGCCAGCAGCTCGGTTAAGGGGTATGGAAACACCATATATTTT; CDR3: CASSSVKGYGNTIYF; D: -; V: TRBV11-2; size: -; J: TRBJ1-3
DNA: TGTGCCAGCAGGCAAGGGACTGATCATCAGCCCCAGCATTTT; CDR3: CASRQGTDHQPQHF; D: -; V: TRBV5-5; size: -; J: TRBJ1-5
DNA: TGTGCCAGCAGCTTAGGCGCGGGGGGATACAATGAGCAGTTCTTC; CDR3: CASSLGAGGYNEQFF; D: TRBD2; V: TRBV11-2; size: -; J: TRBJ2-1
DNA: TGTGCCAGCAGTCCCCTCTGGGACAGGGGCTCCGGCGAGCAGTACTTC; CDR3: CASSPLWDRGSGEQYF; D: TRBD1; V: TRBV28; size: -; J: TRBJ2-7
DNA: TGTGCCAGCAGTTCTCAGGGGGTGAACACTGAAGCTTTCTTT; CDR3: CASSSQGVNTEAFF; D: TRBD1; V: TRBV6-5; size: -; J: TRBJ1-1
DNA: TGTGCCAGCAGCGTATCCCCTCGGACAGAGAGCTCCTATAATTCACCCCTCCACTTT; CDR3: CASSVSPRTESSYNSPLHF; D: -; V: TRBV9; size: once; J: TRBJ1-6
DNA: TGTGCCAGTAGTATCACACCTTATAGCAATCAGCCCCAGCATTTT; CDR3: CASSITPYSNQPQHF; D: -; V: TRBV19; size: -; J: TRBJ1-5
DNA: TGTGCCACGATGCAGACCGGGACTCAGGAGACCCAGTACTTC; CDR3: CATMQTGTQETQYF; D: -; V: TRBV24-1; size: -; J: TRBJ2-5
DNA: TGTGCCACGCGACAGCAACCCTCTGGGGCCAACGTCCTGACTTTC; CDR3: CATRQQPSGANVLTF; D: -; V: TRBV6-5; size: -; J: TRBJ2-6
DNA: TGTGCCAGCAGGTACCCACTAGCGGGGACGAGCTCCTACGAGCAGTACTTC; CDR3: CASRYPLAGTSSYEQYF; D: TRBD2; V: TRBV7-2; size: -; J: TRBJ2-7
DNA: TGCGCCAGCAGCCCGCAGGGCGGTGGGGATTCACCCCTCCACTTT; CDR3: CASSPQGGGDSPLHF; D: -; V: TRBV5-1; size: -; J: TRBJ1-6
DNA: TGTGCCAGCTCACCAATGGGTTTAGCGGGAGGCGGTGAGCAGTTCTTC; CDR3: CASSPMGLAGGGEQFF; D: TRBD2; V: TRBV18; size: -; J: TRBJ2-1
DNA: TGTGCCATCAGTGAGAGTCTACAAATGGGGACCCAGTACTTC; CDR3: CAISESLQMGTQYF; D: -; V: TRBV10-3; size: -; J: TRBJ2-5
DNA: TGTGCCAGCAGCCAAGTTCGGGGAGACCCGGCCTACGAGCAGTACTTC; CDR3: CASSQVRGDPAYEQYF; D: -; V: TRBV4-2; size: -; J: TRBJ2-7
DNA: TGTGCCATCAGTTTTCGCCTCTCCGGCGGGACTGAAGCTTTCTTT; CDR3: CAISFRLSGGTEAFF; D: -; V: TRBV10-3; size: -; J: TRBJ1-1
DNA: TGTGCCAGCTCACCACCGAGTTTAGAGTCTTTCTTT; CDR3: CASSPPSLESFF; D: -; V: TRBV18; size: once; J: TRBJ1-1
DNA: TGTGCCAGCTCACCAAGTTCCGGACCTCGGGACCAAGAGACCCAGTACTTC; CDR3: CASSPSSGPRDQETQYF; D: -; V: TRBV18; size: -; J: TRBJ2-5
DNA: TGTGCCAGCAAGGGACAGGGATACAATGAGCAGTTCTTC; CDR3: CASKGQGYNEQFF; D: TRBD1; V: TRBV27; size: -; J: TRBJ2-1
DNA: TGTGCTAGCAGCCTCGGGGGGACAGGGATTGATGAGCAGTTCTTC; CDR3: CASSLGGTGIDEQFF; D: TRBD1; V: TRBV7-7; size: -; J: TRBJ2-1
DNA: TGTGCCAGCAGCGTGGCGTCCCCATACAATGAGCAGTTCTTC; CDR3: CASSVASPYNEQFF; D: -; V: TRBV9; size: -; J: TRBJ2-1
DNA: TGTGCCAGCGAGACAACTGGGGGGGCTAATGAAAAACTGTTTTTT; CDR3: CASETTGGANEKLFF; D: -; V: TRBV25-1; size: -; J: TRBJ1-4